This T cell receptor beta chain was sequenced for a study of T cell repertoires in cytomegalovirus infection. Each CDR3 protein gets one entry after TCRdb re-called the reads with MiXCR. The sample lists about 360,000 distinct CDR3 sequences, about a sixth occurring once. The CDR3 covers 17 residues. Germline CDR1 KGHSH, CDR2 LQKENI. Trimming took off 1 base at V and 0 bases at J, with 15 bases between the two ends. This chain joins TRBV18 and TRBJ1-1; unclear D gene. Source material: PBMCs. This TCR was sampled from a human donor in good health (CMV status not recorded). Some clones in this sample may be carry-over from other donors' samples. The DNA of the CDR3 is TGTGCCAGCTCACCACGGTGGTCAGGCGCTATGAACACTGAAGCTTTCTTT. Translating gives CASSPRWSGAMNTEAFF. Together with reference TRBV18 and TRBJ1-1, the CDR3 gives the full variable domain: NAGVMQNPRHLVRRRGQEARLRCSPMKGHSHVYWYRQLPEEGLKFMVYLQKENIIDESGMPKERFSAEFPKEGPSILRIQQVVRGDSAAYFCASSPRWSGAMNTEAFFGQGTRLTVV.